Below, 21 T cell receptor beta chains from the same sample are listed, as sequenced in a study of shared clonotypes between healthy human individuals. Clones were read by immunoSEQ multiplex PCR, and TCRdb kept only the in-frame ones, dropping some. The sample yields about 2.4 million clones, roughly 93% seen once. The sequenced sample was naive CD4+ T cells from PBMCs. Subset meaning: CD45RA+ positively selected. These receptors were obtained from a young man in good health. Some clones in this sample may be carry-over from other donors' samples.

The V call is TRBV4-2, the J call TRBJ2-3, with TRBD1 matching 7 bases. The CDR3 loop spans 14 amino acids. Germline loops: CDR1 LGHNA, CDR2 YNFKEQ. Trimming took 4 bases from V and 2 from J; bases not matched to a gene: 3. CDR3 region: CASSPDRDTDTQYF. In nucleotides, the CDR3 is TGTGCCAGCAGCCCAGACAGGGACACAGATACGCAGTATTTT.

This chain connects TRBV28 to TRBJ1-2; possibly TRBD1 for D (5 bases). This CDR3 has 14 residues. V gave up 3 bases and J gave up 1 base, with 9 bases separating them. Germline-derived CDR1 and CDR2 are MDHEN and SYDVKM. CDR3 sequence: CASSFGGINYGYTF. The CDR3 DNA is TGTGCCAGCAGTTTTGGGGGTATTAACTATGGCTACACCTTC.

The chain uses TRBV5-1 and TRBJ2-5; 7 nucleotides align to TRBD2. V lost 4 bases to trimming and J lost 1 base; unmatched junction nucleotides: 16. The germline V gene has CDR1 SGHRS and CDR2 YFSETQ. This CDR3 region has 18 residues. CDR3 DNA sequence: TGCGCCAGCAGCCCCATGTGGTCTAGCGGATCGGTCCAAGAGACCCAGTACTTC. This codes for CASSPMWSSGSVQETQYF.

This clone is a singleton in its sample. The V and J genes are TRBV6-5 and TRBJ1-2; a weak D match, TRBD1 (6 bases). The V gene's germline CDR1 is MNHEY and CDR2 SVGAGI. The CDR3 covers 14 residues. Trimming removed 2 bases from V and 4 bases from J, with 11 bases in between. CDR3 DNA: TGTGCCAGCAGTTACGGGGAGACAGGCTATGGCTACACCTTC. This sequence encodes CASSYGETGYGYTF.

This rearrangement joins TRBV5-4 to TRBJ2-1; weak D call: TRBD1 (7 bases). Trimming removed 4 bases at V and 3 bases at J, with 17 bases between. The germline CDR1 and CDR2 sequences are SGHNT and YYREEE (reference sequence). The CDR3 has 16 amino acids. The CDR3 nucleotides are TGTGCCAGCAGCCGGGGGCCGGGACAGCTCTACAATGAGCAGTTCTTC. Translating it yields CASSRGPGQLYNEQFF.

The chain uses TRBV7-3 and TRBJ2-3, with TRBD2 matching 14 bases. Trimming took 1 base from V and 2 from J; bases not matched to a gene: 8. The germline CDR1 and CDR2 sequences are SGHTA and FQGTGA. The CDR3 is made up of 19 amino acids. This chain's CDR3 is CASSLMLGLAGDNTDTQYF. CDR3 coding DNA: TGTGCCAGCAGCTTAATGCTGGGACTAGCGGGAGACAACACAGATACGCAGTATTTT.

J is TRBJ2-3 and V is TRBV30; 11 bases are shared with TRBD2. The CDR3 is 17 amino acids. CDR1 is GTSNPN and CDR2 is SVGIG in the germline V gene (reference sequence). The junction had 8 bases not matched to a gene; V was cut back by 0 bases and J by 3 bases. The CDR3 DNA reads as TGTGCCTGGAGTGTCGGTTTAGCGGGAGGGCCAACAGATACGCAGTATTTT. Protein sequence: CAWSVGLAGGPTDTQYF. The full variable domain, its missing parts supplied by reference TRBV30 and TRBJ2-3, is SQTIHQWPATLVQPVGSPLSLECTVEGTSNPNLYWYRQAAGRGLQLLFYSVGIGQISSEVPQNLSASRPQDRQFILSSKKLLLSDSGFYLCAWSVGLAGGPTDTQYFGPGTRLTVL.

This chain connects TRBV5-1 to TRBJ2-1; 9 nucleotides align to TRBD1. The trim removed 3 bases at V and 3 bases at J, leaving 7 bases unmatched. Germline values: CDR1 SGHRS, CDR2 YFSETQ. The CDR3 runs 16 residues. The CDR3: CASSYSGTGNYNEQFF. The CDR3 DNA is TGCGCCAGCAGCTATTCCGGGACAGGGAACTACAATGAGCAGTTCTTC.

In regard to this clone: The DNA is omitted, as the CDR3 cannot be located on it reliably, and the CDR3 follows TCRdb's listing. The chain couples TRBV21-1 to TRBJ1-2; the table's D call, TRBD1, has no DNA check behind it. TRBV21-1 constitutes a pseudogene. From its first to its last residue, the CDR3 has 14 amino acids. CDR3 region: CASKAVGQGSGYTF.

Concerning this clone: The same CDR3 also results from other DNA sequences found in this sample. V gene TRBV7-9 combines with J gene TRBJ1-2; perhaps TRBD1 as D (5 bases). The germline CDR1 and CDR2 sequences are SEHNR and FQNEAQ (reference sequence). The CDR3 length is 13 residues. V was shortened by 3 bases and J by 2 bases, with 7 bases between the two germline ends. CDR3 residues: CASSFGDNYGYTF. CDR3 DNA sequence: TGTGCCAGCAGCTTCGGGGACAACTATGGCTACACCTTC.

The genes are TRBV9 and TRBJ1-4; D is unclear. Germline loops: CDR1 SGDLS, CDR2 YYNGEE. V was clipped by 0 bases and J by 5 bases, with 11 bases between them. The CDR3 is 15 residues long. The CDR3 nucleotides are TGTGCCAGCAGCGTAGCGGCCTGGGGAAATGAAAAACTGTTTTTT. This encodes CASSVAAWGNEKLFF.

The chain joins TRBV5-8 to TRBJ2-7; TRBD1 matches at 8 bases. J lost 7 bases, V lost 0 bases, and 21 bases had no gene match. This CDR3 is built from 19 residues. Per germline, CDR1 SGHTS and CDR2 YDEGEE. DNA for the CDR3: TGTGCCAGCAGCTTGGTCGGTTTTCGGGCAGGGGGCCCCTCGTGGGAGCAGTACTTC. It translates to CASSLVGFRAGGPSWEQYF. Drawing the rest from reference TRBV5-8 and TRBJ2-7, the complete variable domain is EAGVTQSPTHLIKTRGQQATLRCSPISGHTSVYWYQQALGLGLQFLLWYDEGEERNRGNFPPRFSGRQFPNYSSELNVNALELEDSALYLCASSLVGFRAGGPSWEQYFGPGTRLTVT.

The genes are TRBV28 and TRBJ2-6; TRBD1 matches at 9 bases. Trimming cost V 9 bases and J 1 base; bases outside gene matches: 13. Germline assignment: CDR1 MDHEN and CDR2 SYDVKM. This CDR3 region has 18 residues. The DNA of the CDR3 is TGTGCCAGTGGGGCCTGGGACAGGGTTAGATCTGGGGCCAACGTCCTGACTTTC. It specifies CASGAWDRVRSGANVLTF.

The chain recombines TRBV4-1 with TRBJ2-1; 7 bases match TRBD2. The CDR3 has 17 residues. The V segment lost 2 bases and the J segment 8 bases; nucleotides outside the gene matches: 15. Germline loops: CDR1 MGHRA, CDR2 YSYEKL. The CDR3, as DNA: TGCGCCAGCAGCCAAACTCTTATTAGCGGGCGGTGGGATGAGCAGTTCTTC. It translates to CASSQTLISGRWDEQFF.

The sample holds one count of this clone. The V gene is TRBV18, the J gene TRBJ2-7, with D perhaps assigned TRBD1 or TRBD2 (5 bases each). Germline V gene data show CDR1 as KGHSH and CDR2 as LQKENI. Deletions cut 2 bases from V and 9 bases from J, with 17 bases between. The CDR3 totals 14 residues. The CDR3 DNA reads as TGTGCCAGCTCACCATCATCTGAGGGGCGCGTGCAGTACTTC. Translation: CASSPSSEGRVQYF.

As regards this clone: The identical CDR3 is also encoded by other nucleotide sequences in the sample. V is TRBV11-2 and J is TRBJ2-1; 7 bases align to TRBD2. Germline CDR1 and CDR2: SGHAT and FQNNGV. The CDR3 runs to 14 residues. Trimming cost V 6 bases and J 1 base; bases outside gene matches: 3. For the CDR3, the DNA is TGTGCCAGCAGACCTAGCGGTTCCTACAATGAGCAGTTCTTC. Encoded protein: CASRPSGSYNEQFF.

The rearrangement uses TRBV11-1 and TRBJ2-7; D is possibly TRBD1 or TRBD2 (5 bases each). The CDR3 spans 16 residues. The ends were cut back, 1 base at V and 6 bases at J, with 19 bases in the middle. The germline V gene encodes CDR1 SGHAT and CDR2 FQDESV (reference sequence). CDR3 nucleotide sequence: TGTGCCAGCAGCTTAGTACGGGACCGATGGACGTCCGAGCAGTACTTC. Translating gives CASSLVRDRWTSEQYF.

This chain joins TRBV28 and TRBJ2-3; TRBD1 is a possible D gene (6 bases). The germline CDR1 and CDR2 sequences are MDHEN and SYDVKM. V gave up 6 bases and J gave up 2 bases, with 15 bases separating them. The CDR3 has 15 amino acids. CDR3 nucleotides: TGTGCCAGCAGGACCGGGACAAAAAACACAGATACGCAGTATTTT. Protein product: CASRTGTKNTDTQYF.

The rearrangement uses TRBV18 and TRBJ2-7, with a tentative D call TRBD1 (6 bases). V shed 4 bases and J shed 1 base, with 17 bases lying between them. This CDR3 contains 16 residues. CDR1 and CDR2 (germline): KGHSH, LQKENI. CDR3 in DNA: TGTGCCAGCTCACGGAGACGGGACACCGTTTCCTACGAGCAGTACTTC. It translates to CASSRRRDTVSYEQYF.

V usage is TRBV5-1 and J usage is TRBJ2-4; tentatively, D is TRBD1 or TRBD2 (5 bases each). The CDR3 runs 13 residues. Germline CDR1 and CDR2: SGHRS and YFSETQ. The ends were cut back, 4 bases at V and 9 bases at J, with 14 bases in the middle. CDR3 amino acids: CASSPRGAGIQYF. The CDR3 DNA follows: TGCGCCAGCAGCCCCCGGGGCGCAGGCATTCAGTACTTC. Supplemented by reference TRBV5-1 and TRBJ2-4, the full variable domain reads KAGVTQTPRYLIKTRGQQVTLSCSPISGHRSVSWYQQTPGQGLQFLFEYFSETQRNKGNFPGRFSGRQFSNSRSEMNVSTLELGDSALYLCASSPRGAGIQYFGAGTRLSVL.

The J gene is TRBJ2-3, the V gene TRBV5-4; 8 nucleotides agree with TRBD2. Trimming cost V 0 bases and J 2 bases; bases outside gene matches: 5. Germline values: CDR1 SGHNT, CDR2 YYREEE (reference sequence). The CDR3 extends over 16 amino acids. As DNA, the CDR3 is TGTGCCAGCAGCTTGGGACTAGCGAGTCCCACAGATACGCAGTATTTT. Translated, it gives CASSLGLASPTDTQYF.